This T cell receptor beta chain was sequenced for a study of beta chain features in type 1 diabetes. This clone showed up just a few times. Its specificity is unknown. Purity (above 95%) was reached by all sorted populations. CDR3 length equals 14 residues. Germline-derived CDR1 and CDR2 are GTSNPN and SVGIG (reference sequence). The J segment lost 5 bases and the V segment lost 5 bases, leaving 11 bases of the junction unmatched. Regarding the study as a whole: Shorter TCRB CDR3s, moderately but significantly so, marked every one of the four CD4+ subsets in Type 1 diabetes patients. Researchers cautioned that cDNA sequencing could over-represent cells with high TCR expression.

Expressed TCRB transcripts were sequenced, since all the RNA that had been isolated was reverse transcribed. Profiled with immunoSEQ multiplex PCR; TCRdb holds only in-frame clones, not every one. Of a few hundred thousand clones in the sample, approximately 13% were seen once. The genes are TRBV30 and TRBJ2-7; 8 nucleotides align to TRBD2. The sequenced sample consisted of naive CD4+ T cells from blood. The receptor comes from a woman between 18 and 29 years old with type 1 diabetes. The CDR3 DNA reads as TGTGCCTGGGCCTCCACCGGGACTAGGGACGAGCAGTACTTC. Its protein is CAWASTGTRDEQYF.